This T cell receptor (beta chain) was sequenced in a study of response to subunit inactivated influenza vaccine. Notes on the study in general: The authors proposed limited new T cell recruitment per seasonal influenza vaccination.

Germline CDR1 and CDR2: MGHRA and YSYEKL. V was clipped by 1 base and J by 6 bases, with 9 bases between them. CDR3 length: 13 residues. TCRdb used MiXCR to reprocess the RT-PCR reads, holding one entry per CDR3 protein. The sample includes roughly 630,000 distinct CDR3 sequences, roughly 15% of them seen just once. As for this clonotype: Its matching antigen is unknown.

The sequence was obtained from a man aged 45 to 65 who received an inactivated influenza vaccine. This chain uses TRBV4-1 with TRBJ1-2; D gene unclear. Specimen: PBMCs from blood, collected 14 days before vaccination. The CDR3 DNA reads as TGCGCCAGCAGCCAAGTTGGGCAGGATGGCTACACCTTC. Its protein product is CASSQVGQDGYTF.